The T cell receptor (beta chain) under discussion was sequenced for a study of blood T cell repertoires in COVID-19. Study-wide context: Samples of COVID-19 (acute and convalescent) were obtained from the United States, Italy and Spain. T cells, B-cell-depleted T cells, or PBMCs supplied cDNA or gDNA.

CDR3 size: 17 residues. V gave up 4 bases and J gave up 3 bases; unmatched junction bases: 12. Authors' methods: Estimation of nucleated cell counts was performed using reference gene primer amplification. Profiling relied on immunoSEQ multiplex PCR, and the TCRdb table lists in-frame clones only, not all of them. That table furnishes V, J and clone size, whereas the DNA furnished D and trimming. The sample includes some 260,000 clones, around four fifths of them seen just once. The origin of this receptor is a woman between 40 and 55 years old with active or convalescent COVID-19. The gene calls are TRBV5-3 and TRBJ2-5, with 10 bases matching TRBD2. TRBV5-3 is an ORF, with its function uncertain. Sequencing was carried out using peripheral blood. The DNA for the CDR3 is TGTGCCAGAAGCCCTCCCCGGTCTAGCGGGGGCGAAGAGACCCAGTACTTC. This codes for CARSPPRSSGGEETQYF.